This T cell receptor beta chain is drawn from a study of T cells in Graves' hyperthyroidism and ophthalmopathy (dated by TCRdb to between 2019 and 2020). Regarding the study in general: Peripheral blood was collected at initial diagnosis, before any treatment. Thyroid tissue and blood T-cell repertoires from about six Graves' hyperthyroidism patients were also compared in the study. To identify TCR V-J signatures that set the groups apart, the researchers used a discovery cohort of approximately 98 patients, made up of under 45 with Graves' ophthalmopathy and about 55 with stable Graves' hyperthyroidism. The paper reports TCR Vbeta CDR3 sequencing of over 120 peripheral blood samples: around 45 ophthalmopathy, approximately 74 hyperthyroidism and around 17 progressor patients. The 75 to 100 discovery patients were randomly divided into training and test sets at a 7:3 ratio. Following sampling, methimazole starting at 30 mg daily was given to hyperthyroidism patients, and high-dose intravenous methylprednisolone was given to ophthalmopathy patients. Prospective prediction of ophthalmopathy was tested in an independent validation cohort of some 20 hyperthyroidism patients and 17 patients who later progressed to ophthalmopathy.

The full study reports these points: No statistical method was used to fix the sample size in advance, and group allocation was not hidden from the investigators. Ophthalmopathy was separated from stable hyperthyroidism by a 13 V-J signature model, with about 88% sensitivity and approximately 81% specificity obtained in cross-validation and 80%/75% obtained in testing. During validation, the model predicted progression to ophthalmopathy a median of about 6.5 months ahead of onset, with more than 55% sensitivity and roughly 75% specificity. Most expanded thyroid clonotypes (frequency above 0.001) were also detected in blood, suggesting blood repertoires may reflect thyroid immune responses.

Stable Graves' hyperthyroidism was defined as no progression to ophthalmopathy during 18 months of follow-up. Hyperthyroidism patients were newly diagnosed, had a disease duration of under 2 months, and were aged 18 to 65 years. Patients with uncontrolled infections, other autoimmune diseases, pregnancy or lactation were excluded. Clinical symptoms, serum thyroxine and TRAb, thyroid ultrasound, and orbital computed tomography formed the basis for the diagnoses. PBMCs were isolated from more than 9 ml of fresh peripheral blood by Ficoll-Paque density gradient centrifugation. Total RNA was extracted using Trizol reagent, and RNA quality was assessed on an Agilent 2100 Bioanalyzer. TCR beta CDR3 regions were amplified from RNA transcripts. A first-round RT-PCR of the TCR CDR3 used the HTBI primer set with the Qiagen OneStep RT-PCR kit. The libraries were constructed in a second round of multiplex PCR and then size-selected and purified. The libraries were sequenced on an Illumina HiSeq2000 using paired-end 100 bp reads. The original methods were these. Raw data were processed with SOAPnuke, discarding reads with adapters, uncalled bases, mean Phred below 15, or no exact constant-primer or identifier match. High-quality paired reads were merged using COPE v1.2.5, and each unique nucleotide sequence was defined as a clonotype. MiTCR v1.1 was used to align clonotypes to the IMGT TRBV, TRBD and TRBJ reference segments. The analysis was restricted to V-J combinations with a frequency above 0.0001, which together covered 99% to 99.2% of the repertoires. A TCS score was defined as the ratio of F50 (clonal expansion) to E x V (chaos), with BLOSUM62-based TCRdist applied between CDR3 peptides within each V-J. Welch's t-statistics and random forest reduced around 510 V-J features to under 15, which were used in a naive Bayes classifier (R e1071). The Morisita-Horn index was used to measure how similar the thyroid and blood repertoires were. TCRdb took the public reads, trimmed them with fastp at Q25, ran MiXCR for clone calling and kept in-frame beta chains. Every distinct CDR3 protein forms one entry, paired with its most common genes and DNA. In this record, the V and J calls reflect TCRdb's handling and not the investigators' own analysis. This sample is represented by 700,000 to 950,000 distinct CDR3 sequences; roughly a third of them were singletons. The leading ten clones occupy around 31% of the sample.

The junction carries 14 bases between V and J, which are trimmed by 4 bases and 1 base respectively. Reading the germline V gene (reference sequence) gives CDR1 SEHNR and CDR2 FQNEAQ. The CDR3, cysteine through phenylalanine, is 15 amino acids long. Just CDR3 DNA is preserved here, 45 bases in frame from base 1. Remarks on this clonotype: The antigen this receptor binds is unknown. Base-call qualities are not available, and no considerably larger clone is one nucleotide away.

Specimen: blood. The clonotype originates from a woman in her thirties or forties with Graves' hyperthyroidism. This receptor chain uses TRBV7-9 and TRBJ2-7; a weak D assignment points to TRBD2 (6 bases agree). CDR3 reads: CASSSPGDGSYEQYF. The DNA sequence is given as TGTGCCAGCAGCTCCCCGGGGGACGGATCCTACGAGCAGTACTTC.